This T cell receptor beta chain came from a study of beta chain features in type 1 diabetes. Investigators reverse transcribed all isolated RNA, so they sequenced expressed TCRB transcripts. Measured with immunoSEQ multiplex PCR; TCRdb has only the in-frame clones, and not every one. This table holds 200,000 to 300,000 clones, 11% found once. The CDR3 length is 14 residues. Germline V lookup: CDR1 SGHRS, CDR2 YFSETQ. The V end lost 6 bases, the J end lost 8 bases, and 17 bases lay between the germline ends. Study results and limitations: Junctions at VDJ sites from type 1 diabetes patients had fewer insertions and more deletions. Sampled from patients, naive, central memory and Treg TCRB repertoires appeared more similar than those sampled from healthy donors. The study found moderately but significantly shorter TCRB CDR3s in all four CD4+ subsets of Type 1 diabetes patients.

Central memory, naive, regulatory and stem cell-like memory CD4+ cells were sorted by CD45RO/CCR7/CD25/CD127/CD95/CD27. Remarks on this clone: Its antigen remains unidentified.

Sequencing was done on a sample of naive CD4+ T cells from blood. This TCR derives from a man aged 25-45 years with type 1 diabetes. This chain connects TRBV5-1 to TRBJ1-4; tentative D call: TRBD1 (5 bases). In DNA form, the CDR3 reads TGCGCCAGCAAGAGGGGCGGGAGCGAAGAAAAACTGTTTTTT. Translation gives CASKRGGSEEKLFF.